This T cell receptor (beta chain) originates from a study of T-cell memory formation after mild COVID-19. Turning to the study itself: In these data, TCR clusters were largely donor specific.

Each CDR3 protein is one row after TCRdb ran MiXCR on the 5' RACE reads. The sample has 240,000 or so distinct CDR3 sequences; approximately 10% are singletons. This clonotype has at least ten counts. Its specificity is not known. Germline is not matched at one junction end, which may reflect a read error. Study-wide findings and caveats: There were some responding clones in pre-infection memory, which suggested that cross-reactive memory had joined.

CDR1 and CDR2 from the germline V gene are SGHRS and YFSETQ. The CDR3 runs to 16 residues. The sample consisted of PBMCs or a T cell subset sorted from them (not recorded which). This chain connects TRBV5-1 to TRBJ1-1, with TRBD1 as a possible D gene (6 bases). The sequence came from a man younger than 30 who had mild COVID-19 (a few samples of this study predate the infection). Cell type and time point are not known. CDR3: CASSHAGVGLKTEAFF. The CDR3 bases are TGCGCCAGCAGCCACGCAGGGGTTGGCCTGAAGACTGAAGCTTTCTTT.